This T cell receptor (beta chain) was identified during a study of early T cells in non-severe SARS-CoV-2 infection. Study-level information: Investigators sequenced bulk RNA drawn from unsorted whole blood, and chains remained unpaired.

This CDR3 has 16 amino acids. Germline V CDR1 and CDR2: SGHKS, YYEKEE (reference sequence). The ends lost 0 bases at V and 3 bases at J; junction bases unmatched: 8. Ten or more counts support this clonotype. Its specificity is not known. The protocol attached unique molecular identifiers to individual cDNA molecules. TCRdb ran MiXCR on the 5' RACE reads and lists one entry per CDR3 protein. The data contain about 55,000 distinct CDR3 sequences, 6.6% of them singletons. Findings of the study overall: Reliance on VDJdb matching favored anti-spike CD8 responses; private and CD4 specificities were missed.

The TCR originated in an adult who was a healthcare worker with PCR-confirmed SARS-CoV-2 infection or an uninfected control (not recorded which). The genes are TRBV5-5 and TRBJ2-5, with TRBD1 identical over 7 bases. Material: whole blood, obtained at baseline. Here the CDR3 reads CASSLAWTGLKETQYF. The CDR3 region has the DNA TGTGCCAGCAGCTTGGCGTGGACAGGATTAAAAGAGACCCAGTACTTC.